The 26 T cell receptor beta chains in this list originate from one sample, sequenced in a study of shared clonotypes between healthy human individuals. Assay: immunoSEQ multiplex PCR; the TCRdb copy retains only in-frame clones and omits some. The table lists 1,400,000 or so clones, about 98.5% of them singletons. Input material: naive CD4+ T cells sorted from blood. Sample subset: CD45RA+ positively selected. These receptors came from a man aged 30 to 39 in good health.

V and J are TRBV28 and TRBJ2-7; 10 nucleotides match TRBD2. Germline assignment: CDR1 MDHEN and CDR2 SYDVKM. J lost 0 bases, V lost 6 bases, and 5 bases had no gene match. This CDR3 is built from 15 residues. CDR3 in DNA: TGTGCCAGCAGGCGAGCGGGAGGGGTCTCCTACGAGCAGTACTTC. Amino acid sequence: CASRRAGGVSYEQYF. Supplemented by reference TRBV28 and TRBJ2-7, the full variable domain reads DVKVTQSSRYLVKRTGEKVFLECVQDMDHENMFWYRQDPGLGLRLIYFSYDVKMKEKGDIPEGYSVSREKKERFSLILESASTNQTSMYLCASRRAGGVSYEQYFGPGTRLTVT.

The V and J genes are TRBV7-9 and TRBJ1-4, with 7 nucleotides matching TRBD1. CDR1 is SEHNR and CDR2 is FQNEAQ in the germline V gene (reference sequence). After removal of 3 bases from V and 7 bases from J, the junction contained 11 bases not matched to a gene. The CDR3 totals 16 residues. CDR3 DNA: TGTGCCAGCAGCTTCTACCTCTCAGGGGGAGGTGAAAAACTGTTTTTT. Protein product: CASSFYLSGGGEKLFF.

This chain uses TRBV28 with TRBJ2-1, with a weak D call TRBD2 (6 bases). CDR1 is MDHEN, CDR2 SYDVKM, per germline. This CDR3 spans 16 amino acids. V lost 3 bases, J lost 4 bases, and 16 bases lay in between. CDR3 DNA: TGTGCCAGCAGTTTGGTCTGGCTGGCGGGATACAATGAGCAGTTCTTC. It translates to CASSLVWLAGYNEQFF.

A single count supports this clone. One end of the junction is discordant with germline, which a read error may explain. This rearrangement joins TRBV10-1 to TRBJ2-7, with 12 bases lining up with TRBD1. This CDR3 contains 16 residues. CDR1 is WNHNN, CDR2 SYGVQD, per germline (reference sequence). Here the CDR3 DNA reads TGCGCCAGCACCCACCCCCATCCGGGACAGGGGGCTGGTGTAAACTTC. Protein: CASTHPHPGQGAGVNF.

The V call is TRBV18, the J call TRBJ1-2; D gene ambiguous. Trimming removed 5 bases from V and 1 base from J, with 17 bases in between. Looked up from germline, CDR1 is KGHSH and CDR2 is LQKENI. The CDR3 spans 16 residues. The CDR3 DNA sequence: TGTGCCAGCTCATCCAACGCAGAGAGGAATAACTATGGCTACACCTTC. Translated, it gives CASSSNAERNNYGYTF.

The chain combines TRBV2 with TRBJ2-3; 8 bases agree with TRBD2. This CDR3 contains 14 residues. Germline-derived CDR1 and CDR2 are SNHLY and FYNNEI. V was pared by 7 bases and J by 6 bases, with 9 bases of the junction left unmatched. CDR3 sequence (DNA): TGTGCCAGCATGCCTAGCGGGCCTCTGGATACGCAGTATTTT. Translating it yields CASMPSGPLDTQYF.

In the case of this clone: The sample holds other DNA sequences that translate to the same CDR3. J is TRBJ2-7 and V is TRBV28; TRBD2 might be the D (5 bases). Germline CDR1 MDHEN, CDR2 SYDVKM. Trimming stripped 3 bases from V and 0 bases from J, with 9 bases between. The CDR3 loop spans 14 amino acids. DNA for the CDR3: TGTGCCAGCAGTTTTCGGGGAAGCTCCTACGAGCAGTACTTC. This translates into CASSFRGSSYEQYF.

V and J are TRBV9 and TRBJ2-1, with 11 nucleotides matching TRBD2. Germline-derived CDR1 and CDR2 are SGDLS and YYNGEE. The trim removed 3 bases at V and 2 bases at J, leaving 10 bases unmatched. There are 18 residues in the CDR3. The CDR3 DNA sequence: TGTGCCAGCAGCGCCCCCCCTTCTAGCGGGAGGCCCTACAATGAGCAGTTCTTC. It encodes CASSAPPSSGRPYNEQFF.

The V call is TRBV28, the J call TRBJ2-6, with D unresolved. Germline CDR1 and CDR2: MDHEN and SYDVKM. V gave up 5 bases and J gave up 6 bases, with 5 bases separating them. The CDR3 spans 12 residues. The CDR3 sequence: CASSPLANVLTF. DNA for the CDR3: TGTGCCAGCAGTCCGCTGGCCAACGTCCTGACTTTC. Using reference TRBV28 and TRBJ2-6 for the parts outside the CDR3, the full variable domain is DVKVTQSSRYLVKRTGEKVFLECVQDMDHENMFWYRQDPGLGLRLIYFSYDVKMKEKGDIPEGYSVSREKKERFSLILESASTNQTSMYLCASSPLANVLTFGAGSRLTVL.

The CDR3 DNA reads as TGTGCCAGCAGCGCCGGACAGGGGCGGTACGAGCAGTACTTC. Translated, it gives CASSAGQGRYEQYF. V usage is TRBV11-2 and J usage is TRBJ2-7; 9 bases are a match to TRBD1. J was trimmed by 4 bases and V by 5 bases; bases with no gene match: 6. The germline V gene has CDR1 SGHAT and CDR2 FQNNGV. The length of the CDR3 is 14 residues.

The chain links TRBV7-2 to TRBJ2-3; 9 positions match TRBD2. V shed 1 base and J 6 bases; nucleotides not matched to a gene: 5. Germline CDR1 and CDR2: SGHTA and FQGNSA. The CDR3 totals 15 residues. The CDR3: CASSLGGGRADTQYF. The CDR3 DNA reads as TGTGCCAGCAGCTTAGGTGGCGGGAGGGCGGATACGCAGTATTTT.

The chain uses TRBV6-5 and TRBJ2-1, with TRBD2 matching over 8 bases. The CDR3 extends over 15 amino acids. In germline, CDR1 is MNHEY, CDR2 SVGAGI. V shed 6 bases, J shed 2 bases, and the junction held 6 bases outside the gene matches. This CDR3 is CASRTTAGAYNEQFF. The CDR3 bases are TGTGCCAGCAGAACAACAGCGGGAGCCTACAATGAGCAGTTCTTC.

In nucleotides, the CDR3 is TGTGCCAGCAGCGCCGACAGTTACAATCAGCCCCAGCATTTT. Translated: CASSADSYNQPQHF. The V and J genes are TRBV5-8 and TRBJ1-5; D might be TRBD1 (5 bases). Germline assignment: CDR1 SGHTS and CDR2 YDEGEE. The V and J ends lost 4 bases and 3 bases respectively, with 11 bases between them. The CDR3 sequence is 14 residues long. The entire variable domain, with the rest obtained from reference TRBV5-8 and TRBJ1-5, is as follows: EAGVTQSPTHLIKTRGQQATLRCSPISGHTSVYWYQQALGLGLQFLLWYDEGEERNRGNFPPRFSGRQFPNYSSELNVNALELEDSALYLCASSADSYNQPQHFGDGTRLSIL.

This clone was detected only once. The rearrangement links TRBV19 to TRBJ2-7; TRBD2 is a possible D gene (5 bases). Between the trimmed V and J ends, which lost 2 bases and 3 bases, there was a span of 11 bases. Germline V gene sequence: CDR1 LNHDA, CDR2 SQIVND (reference sequence). CDR3 length equals 14 residues. CDR3 protein: CASSISGSSYEQYF. Here the CDR3 DNA reads TGTGCCAGTAGTATATCGGGGTCGAGCTACGAGCAGTACTTC. Together with reference TRBV19 and TRBJ2-7, the CDR3 gives the full variable domain: DGGITQSPKYLFRKEGQNVTLSCEQNLNHDAMYWYRQDPGQGLRLIYYSQIVNDFQKGDIAEGYSVSREKKESFPLTVTSAQKNPTAFYLCASSISGSSYEQYFGPGTRLTVT.

The V and J genes are TRBV5-6 and TRBJ2-7, with TRBD1 identical over 7 bases. Germline-derived CDR1 and CDR2 are SGHDT and YYEEEE. The CDR3 is 15 residues long. V shed 5 bases and J 0 bases; nucleotides not matched to a gene: 8. For the CDR3, the DNA is TGTGCCAGCAGTGGAGTGACAGGGTTCTCCTACGAGCAGTACTTC. It codes for CASSGVTGFSYEQYF.

The V gene is TRBV30, the J gene TRBJ1-5; D not certain. Between the trimmed V and J ends, which lost 2 bases and 7 bases, there was a span of 12 bases. Germline values: CDR1 GTSNPN, CDR2 SVGIG (reference sequence). The CDR3 is 13 amino acids. CDR3 in DNA: TGTGCCTGGAGTCCAGGACTTACCCAGCCCCAGCATTTT. Its translation: CAWSPGLTQPQHF.

This chain connects TRBV14 to TRBJ2-3, with D uncertain. Per the germline V gene, CDR1 is SGHDN and CDR2 is FVKESK. This CDR3 region has 17 residues. V was shortened by 0 bases and J by 0 bases, with 13 bases between the two germline ends. This CDR3 reads CASSQDAVLQSTDTQYF. The CDR3 bases are TGTGCCAGCAGCCAAGACGCGGTCTTACAGAGCACAGATACGCAGTATTTT.

V is TRBV7-2 and J is TRBJ2-7; D is perhaps TRBD1 (5 bases). Germline values: CDR1 SGHTA, CDR2 FQGNSA. There are 14 residues in the CDR3. V lost 5 bases and J 6 bases, leaving 17 bases between the germline ends. This CDR3 reads CASSHPRERGEQYF. The CDR3 nucleotides read TGTGCCAGCAGCCATCCCAGGGAAAGAGGCGAGCAGTACTTC.

Worth noting for this clone: At the DNA level, this CDR3 is encoded by other sequences in the same sample as well. V is TRBV5-1 and J is TRBJ2-3, with a weak D call TRBD1 (6 bases). Trimming took off 2 bases at V and 0 bases at J, with 7 bases between the two ends. This CDR3 is built from 14 residues. Looked up from germline, CDR1 is SGHRS and CDR2 is YFSETQ. Written as DNA, the CDR3 is TGCGCCAGCAGCTTCGGGACAAGCACAGATACGCAGTATTTT. As protein: CASSFGTSTDTQYF. Using reference TRBV5-1 and TRBJ2-3 for the parts outside the CDR3, the full variable domain is KAGVTQTPRYLIKTRGQQVTLSCSPISGHRSVSWYQQTPGQGLQFLFEYFSETQRNKGNFPGRFSGRQFSNSRSEMNVSTLELGDSALYLCASSFGTSTDTQYFGPGTRLTVL.

The J gene is TRBJ2-2, the V gene TRBV5-1; D is possibly TRBD2 (6 bases). With 3 bases removed from V and 0 bases from J, the gap between germline ends came to 12 bases. Germline CDR1 is SGHRS and CDR2 is YFSETQ. The CDR3 has 16 amino acids. CDR3 region: CASSSLAAANTGELFF. CDR3 nucleotide sequence: TGCGCCAGCAGCTCTTTAGCGGCCGCGAACACCGGGGAGCTGTTTTTT.

V and J are TRBV14 and TRBJ1-2, with 7 bases identical to TRBD1. CDR1 is SGHDN, CDR2 FVKESK, per germline. The junction had 6 bases not matched to a gene; V was cut back by 4 bases and J by 4 bases. This CDR3 comprises 14 residues. As DNA, the CDR3 is TGTGCCAGCAGCCCCGGGACAGTACGCTATGGCTACACCTTC. Translated, it gives CASSPGTVRYGYTF.

The chain links TRBV10-3 to TRBJ2-5; TRBD2 matches at 13 bases. V dropped 8 bases and J dropped 0; count of bases not matched to a gene: 0. Germline V gene sequence: CDR1 ENHRY, CDR2 SYGVKD. The CDR3 runs to 14 residues. For the CDR3, the DNA is TGTGCCATCGGACTAGCGGGAGACCAAGAGACCCAGTACTTC. It yields the protein CAIGLAGDQETQYF.

The chain joins TRBV7-2 to TRBJ2-7; a possible D gene is TRBD1 (6 bases). Germline CDR1 and CDR2: SGHTA and FQGNSA. CDR3 length: 16 amino acids. V was trimmed by 5 bases and J by 0 bases, leaving 17 bases between them. This chain's CDR3 is CASSTRPRDISYEQYF. In DNA form, the CDR3 reads TGTGCCAGCAGCACACGGCCCCGGGACATCTCCTACGAGCAGTACTTC.

This clone was detected once. The gene calls are TRBV29-1 and TRBJ2-7, with D perhaps TRBD1 (6 bases). CDR1 SQVTM and CDR2 ANQGSEA come from the germline V gene. The CDR3 totals 14 residues. Trimming shortened V by 4 bases and J by 0 bases, and 13 bases separated the two germline ends. The CDR3 region is CSVAQGINSYEQYF. The CDR3 DNA sequence: TGCAGCGTTGCGCAGGGGATCAACTCCTACGAGCAGTACTTC.

This sequence joins TRBV7-2 and TRBJ2-6; maybe TRBD1 (6 bases). With 10 bases removed from V and 4 bases from J, the gap between germline ends came to 11 bases. Germline V gene lookup returns CDR1 SGHTA and CDR2 FQGNSA. CDR3 length: 13 amino acids. For the CDR3, the DNA is TGTGCCACGGACAGAACCGGGGCCAACGTCCTGACTTTC. This codes for CATDRTGANVLTF. Full variable domain (missing parts from reference TRBV7-2 and TRBJ2-6): GAGVSQSPSNKVTEKGKDVELRCDPISGHTALYWYRQSLGQGLEFLIYFQGNSAPDKSGLPSDRFSAERTGGSVSTLTIQRTQQEDSAVYLCATDRTGANVLTFGAGSRLTVL.

The CDR3 DNA reads TGCAGCGTCTCGGTTGTCCTAGCGGTGAGCTCCTACGAGCAGTACTTC. Encoded protein: CSVSVVLAVSSYEQYF. This chain links TRBV29-1 with TRBJ2-7, with TRBD2 matching 7 bases. The CDR3 runs to 16 residues. Germline V lookup: CDR1 SQVTM, CDR2 ANQGSEA. V gave up 6 bases and J gave up 0 bases; unmatched junction bases: 14.